This T cell receptor (beta chain) originates from a study of spatial heterogeneity in lung cancer. Study observations and caveats: Mutation counts in tumors were tracked by counts of expanded intratumoral alpha and beta TCRs.

By share of the sample, this clonotype is medium-sized. The antigen remains undetermined. The germline V gene has CDR1 LGHNA and CDR2 YNFKEQ. Trimming removed 6 bases from V and 2 bases from J; junction bases left unmatched: 5. CDR3 size: 15 residues. TCRdb redid the calling of the 5' RACE reads with MiXCR, one entry per CDR3 protein. Altogether approximately 8,800 distinct CDR3 sequences are present, around 5.4% being singletons, with the ten largest covering around 24%. Time point: sample taken at primary tumor resection. The donors, 60 to 80 patients with untreated early-stage non-small cell lung cancer, provided the samples.

The specimen comprised lung tumor tissue, sampled at surgery. This chain links TRBV4-2 with TRBJ2-3; TRBD2 matches at 10 bases. This sequence was found in a male donor with early-stage non-small cell lung cancer. CDR3 nucleotide sequence: TGTGCCAGCAGTTTAGCGGGAGGCCTCACAGATACGCAGTATTTT. Protein sequence: CASSLAGGLTDTQYF.